Included here is one T cell receptor (beta chain) sequence, with context. Its specific antigen is unknown. Base-call qualities are not available, and no considerably larger clone is one nucleotide away. These data come from a study of blood T cell repertoires in COVID-19 (dated by TCRdb to 2018 to 2020). Context from the whole study: Samples covering the acute and convalescent phases of COVID-19 were provided by collaborators in the United States, Italy and Spain. The prospective study material was composed of cDNA or gDNA derived from T cells, B-cell-depleted T cells, or PBMCs. The dataset comprised deeply sampled blood TCRbeta repertoires from subjects exposed to, actively infected with, or recovered from COVID-19. The repertoires were made available in a free public database intended to serve as a resource for research on the immune response to SARS-CoV-2. The samples were drawn from the first 160 participants of the ongoing ImmuneRACE study and from 950 to 1,500 subjects provided by 6 global collaborators. Nearly every sample came with metadata listing a de-identified subject ID, COVID-19 status, age in years and sex. HLA class I and class II types, where available, came from metadata supplied by the sample provider rather than from assay-based typing.

The germline ends are 17 bases apart after V is trimmed by 5 bases and J by 6 bases. The CDR3 starts with the cysteine, ends with the valine, and has 14 residues. Left in the record is the CDR3 DNA by itself, 42 bases read in frame from the first base. In the germline V gene, CDR1 corresponds to SGHTA and CDR2 to FQGNSA. At one collaborating source in Seattle, patients were enrolled during active infection and were followed longitudinally through the course of disease. Collaborating institutions collected whole blood in K2EDTA tubes following their own protocols. For TCRbeta analysis, collaborator samples were shipped as frozen whole blood, as isolated PBMCs, or as DNA extracted from either sample type. The immunoSEQ Assay, a bias-controlled multiplex PCR, was used to amplify TCRbeta CDR3 regions from genomic DNA. The authors processed their data as follows. Nucleated cell counts per sample were estimated from amplification of reference gene primers within the assay. Sequence reads were collapsed and filtered to measure the absolute abundance of every unique TCRbeta CDR3 rearrangement. For each sample, productive Simpson clonality was calculated as the square root of Simpson's diversity index across productive rearrangements. Drawn from immuneACCESS, this table holds only the in-frame rearrangements with V and J called that TCRdb kept. Clones are partly lost; checked studies trace under half to an unresolved V gene and leave the rest unexplained. V, J and clone size are taken as reported in that table, and D and trimming were inferred from the DNA itself. In this sample the table shows almost 25,000 clones, roughly 77% of which occur a single time. The top ten clones comprise over 2% of the sample.

What the research found in general, with its limitations: The amount of clinical and demographic metadata varied by source and participant and was provided uncurated.

The V and J genes are TRBV7-2 and TRBJ2-7; a weak D assignment points to TRBD1 (6 bases agree). This TCR derives from a woman in her 70s with COVID-19, enrolled during active disease. The sequenced material came from peripheral blood. The bases are TGTGCCAGCAGCCCTCACAGGGTTTCAAGCGAGCAGTACGTC. Its protein product is CASSPHRVSSEQYV.